This TCR beta chain was captured by sequencing in a study of T cell responses to AZD1222 COVID-19 vaccine. Regarding the study as a whole: Spike-wide vaccine-associated CD4 TCRs dominated at 160-218 and 743-854.

Worth noting for this clone: Its antigen remains unidentified.

TCRdb's table, derived via immunoSEQ multiplex PCR, lists solely in-frame clones and lacks some. Here the sample spans about 110,000 clones, 89% being singletons. The CDR3 is made up of 13 amino acids. Germline CDR1 reads LGHDT; CDR2 reads YNNKEL (reference sequence). V lost 0 bases and J 11 bases, leaving 13 bases between the germline ends. The receptor was derived from an adult in good health. The chain links TRBV3-1 (or the pseudogene TRBV3-2) to TRBJ1-1, with D perhaps TRBD1 (6 bases). This material consisted of peripheral blood, taken on day 0 of MenACWY control vaccination. In DNA form, the CDR3 reads TGTGCCAGCAGCCAAGATCTAAGGGGGTGGGCTTTCTTT. Its translation: CASSQDLRGWAFF.